Sequencing of this TCR beta chain was carried out in a study of CD8 T cells in ankylosing spondylitis (dated by TCRdb to 2016 to 2017). Regarding the research as a whole: To find TCR variants linked to disease, the study profiled T cell receptor beta repertoires in ankylosing spondylitis patients and healthy donors. In total, the full study cohort was made up of some 110 healthy donors and 25 ankylosing spondylitis patients. Peripheral blood was sampled, and synovial fluid was also collected from ankylosing spondylitis patients. What the study reported, not specific to this receptor: In peripheral blood, the disease-linked clones were found at relatively low frequencies and had a CD8+ phenotype. According to the report, matched synovial fluid samples from ankylosing spondylitis patients were significantly enriched for the disease-linked clones. Blood from ankylosing spondylitis patients appeared to be characterized by a TCR beta motif made up of 8 or 9 highly homologous amino acid variants. Some motif variants were previously reported in synovial fluid and blood of reactive arthritis patients, suggesting common disease-initiation mechanisms.

Based on the germline V gene, the CDR1 and CDR2 sequences are MGHRA and YSYEKL. Spanning cysteine to phenylalanine, the CDR3 consists of 15 amino acids. Just the 45-base CDR3 DNA is kept, in frame starting at base 1. Trimming removed 4 bases from V and 1 base from J, leaving 11 bases between the germline ends. Sequencing instrument: Illumina HiSeq 2500. Quantitative 5'-RACE with molecular barcodes was the method used to prepare the TCR beta libraries. Regarding the original processing steps: A new computational method based on a probabilistic model of VDJ rearrangement was used to identify disease-linked TCR variants. TCRdb redid the processing of the public reads, applying fastp at Q25 and MiXCR, and retained in-frame beta chains. For every CDR3 protein sequence, its rows merge into one entry that carries the most common genes and DNA. Clone size and V and J calls follow TCRdb, not the original study. The sample has some 800,000 distinct CDR3 sequences on record, roughly 12% of them singletons. Clones ranked in the top ten supply under 0.6% of the sample.

Concerning this clonotype itself: What antigen it recognizes has not been identified. No base quality information exists; no much larger clone differs at one position.

The rearranged chain carries TRBV4-1 and TRBJ1-5; the D gene identity is not certain. Sample: blood, either unsorted or a sorted T cell fraction (not recorded which). This clonotype was sampled from a male donor with ankylosing spondylitis. The sequenced DNA is TGCGCCAGCAGCCCAGGCAGTGGAAGCAATCAGCCCCAGCATTTT. Translated, it gives CASSPGSGSNQPQHF.